The next 18 T cell receptor beta chains were all read from a single sample in a study of cytomegalovirus exposure and HLA in healthy donors. PCR involved 60 Vbeta and 13 Jbeta primers. TCRdb keeps only in-frame clones here, not all; method: immunoSEQ multiplex PCR. Among just over 95,000 clones, about four fifths were seen once, and the ten largest hold roughly 5%. The sequencing sample was made of PBMCs. All receptors derive from a woman in her thirties or forties in good health and CMV-seronegative.

The chain couples TRBV19 to TRBJ2-5; 7 nucleotides line up with TRBD1. CDR1 is LNHDA, CDR2 SQIVND, per germline (reference sequence). With 9 bases clipped from V and 4 bases from J, the junction kept 8 bases outside the gene matches. There are 13 residues in the CDR3. The CDR3 coding sequence is TGTGCCAGCAGGGGGTCTGGGGGAGAGACCCAGTACTTC. It yields the protein CASRGSGGETQYF.

The chain carries TRBV28 and TRBJ1-5; the D gene is possibly TRBD1 (5 bases). Germline CDR1 and CDR2: MDHEN and SYDVKM. This CDR3 contains 14 residues. Trimming stripped 6 bases from V and 7 bases from J, with 16 bases between. The chain's CDR3 is CASSLAGPEQPQHF. CDR3 coding DNA: TGTGCCAGCAGCTTAGCAGGGCCCGAGCAGCCCCAGCATTTT.

The chain uses TRBV2 and TRBJ2-7; TRBD1 matches at 10 bases. In germline, CDR1 is SNHLY, CDR2 FYNNEI. This CDR3 has 17 amino acids. J gave up 5 bases and V 2 bases, and 12 bases lay outside the gene matches. CDR3 sequence reads: CASSERGQGIFYDEQYF. In DNA, the CDR3 is TGTGCCAGCAGTGAAAGGGGACAGGGGATATTTTACGACGAGCAGTACTTC.

V is TRBV7-9 and J is TRBJ1-1; D remains ambiguous. Germline CDR1 is SEHNR and CDR2 is FQNEAQ (reference sequence). The CDR3 extends over 11 amino acids. The V gene lost 5 bases and the J gene lost 5 bases, with 6 bases spanning the gap. CDR3 DNA sequence: TGTGCCAGCAGCCCGGGGACTGAAGCTTTCTTT. This encodes CASSPGTEAFF.

This chain uses TRBV5-1 with TRBJ1-1; the match to TRBD1 covers 11 bases. Losses at the gene ends were 4 bases for V and 5 bases for J; bases not matched to a gene: 7. Germline CDR1 and CDR2: SGHRS and YFSETQ. The CDR3 extends over 15 amino acids. CDR3 sequence: CASSVVGQGGTEAFF. Written as DNA, the CDR3 is TGCGCCAGCAGCGTGGTGGGACAGGGGGGAACTGAAGCTTTCTTT. Based on the CDR3 plus reference TRBV5-1 and TRBJ1-1, the full variable domain is KAGVTQTPRYLIKTRGQQVTLSCSPISGHRSVSWYQQTPGQGLQFLFEYFSETQRNKGNFPGRFSGRQFSNSRSEMNVSTLELGDSALYLCASSVVGQGGTEAFFGQGTRLTVV.

The genes are TRBV5-1 and TRBJ2-1; TRBD1 aligns across 7 bases. Germline V gives CDR1 SGHRS, CDR2 YFSETQ. The CDR3 is 14 amino acids. V trimming: 4 bases; J trimming: 3 bases; junction bases outside the gene matches: 4. In nucleotides, the CDR3 is TGCGCCAGCAGCATGGGACAGAGCTACAATGAGCAGTTCTTC. As protein: CASSMGQSYNEQFF.

This rearrangement joins TRBV27 to TRBJ1-5; D remains unclear. Germline CDR1 reads MNHEY; CDR2 reads SMNVEV (reference sequence). Trimming pared 2 bases from V and 2 bases from J, leaving 10 bases between. The CDR3 extends over 15 amino acids. This chain's CDR3 is CASSLDKPGNQPQHF. As DNA, the CDR3 is TGTGCCAGCAGTTTAGACAAACCCGGCAATCAGCCCCAGCATTTT.

The genes are TRBV7-3 and TRBJ2-1; 11 nucleotides line up with TRBD2. Trimming cost V 4 bases and J 5 bases; bases outside gene matches: 7. CDR1 SGHTA and CDR2 FQGTGA come from the germline V gene. There are 16 residues in the CDR3. The CDR3 protein is CASSSTGTSGNNEQFF. CDR3 nucleotides: TGTGCCAGCAGCTCCACAGGGACTAGCGGAAACAATGAGCAGTTCTTC. The full variable domain, rest sourced from reference TRBV7-3 and TRBJ2-1, is GAGVSQTPSNKVTEKGKYVELRCDPISGHTALYWYRQSLGQGPEFLIYFQGTGAADDSGLPNDRFFAVRPEGSVSTLKIQRTERGDSAVYLCASSSTGTSGNNEQFFGPGTRLTVL.

The chain recombines TRBV27 with TRBJ2-1, with 11 bases fitting TRBD2. The germline gives CDR1 MNHEY, CDR2 SMNVEV (reference sequence). This CDR3 spans 21 amino acids. The V segment lost 6 bases and the J segment 0 bases; nucleotides outside the gene matches: 19. The CDR3: CASRSPGGAPSGGHSYNEQFF. The DNA for the CDR3 is TGTGCCAGCAGGTCGCCTGGGGGGGCGCCTAGCGGGGGGCACTCCTACAATGAGCAGTTCTTC.

This chain joins TRBV6-1 and TRBJ2-5; TRBD1 matches 10 bases. This CDR3 has 13 residues. Germline assignment: CDR1 MNHNS and CDR2 SASEGT. With V trimmed by 11 bases and J by 5 bases, 8 bases remained unmatched. The CDR3 nucleotides read TGTGCCGTCCAGGGGACAGGGGTTGAGACCCAGTACTTC. Translating gives CAVQGTGVETQYF.

The CDR3 nucleotides read TGTGCCAGCAGTCAATCAATCGGGGTGGGATATGGCTACACCTTC. Translated: CASSQSIGVGYGYTF. The chain employs TRBV6-4 and TRBJ1-2; D unresolved. The CDR3 has 15 amino acids. V was pared by 5 bases and J by 5 bases, with 18 bases between. Germline V gene sequence: CDR1 MRHNA, CDR2 SNTAGT.

This clone was seen a single time. The chain has TRBV30 and TRBJ2-1; TRBD1 aligns across 8 bases. Germline loops: CDR1 GTSNPN, CDR2 SVGIG (reference sequence). With 0 bases clipped from V and 8 bases from J, the junction kept 3 bases outside the gene matches. The CDR3 runs 13 residues. CDR3 nucleotide sequence: TGTGCCTGGAGTGTTCAGGGGGCAGATGAGCAGTTCTTC. Its protein is CAWSVQGADEQFF. Using reference TRBV30 and TRBJ2-1 for the parts outside the CDR3, the full variable domain is SQTIHQWPATLVQPVGSPLSLECTVEGTSNPNLYWYRQAAGRGLQLLFYSVGIGQISSEVPQNLSASRPQDRQFILSSKKLLLSDSGFYLCAWSVQGADEQFFGPGTRLTVL.

This rearrangement joins TRBV11-3 to TRBJ1-1; a possible D gene is TRBD1 (6 bases). V was shortened by 4 bases and J by 8 bases, with 8 bases between the two germline ends. Germline-derived CDR1 and CDR2 are SGHNT and YENEEA. CDR3 size: 11 residues. CDR3 bases: TGTGCCAGCAGCTCGACAGGCGAAGCTTTCTTT. The encoded protein is CASSSTGEAFF.

The chain employs TRBV7-2 and TRBJ2-7; weak D call: TRBD1 (6 bases). Germline assignment: CDR1 SGHTA and CDR2 FQGNSA. The CDR3 extends over 14 amino acids. Trimming took off 1 base at V and 4 bases at J, with 11 bases between the two ends. CDR3 sequence: CASSLGRTDYEQYF. CDR3 coding DNA: TGTGCCAGCAGCTTAGGGAGGACAGATTACGAGCAGTACTTC.

J is TRBJ1-5 and V is TRBV30; D unclear. Per germline, CDR1 GTSNPN and CDR2 SVGIG (reference sequence). The CDR3 has 12 residues. The V end was cut by 6 bases, the J end by 2 bases, with 8 bases between. The CDR3 DNA reads as TGTGCCTGTGAGACTGGCAATCAGCCCCAGCATTTT. It codes for CACETGNQPQHF.

This clone was counted once. The chain has TRBV6-1 and TRBJ2-2; D unresolved. The CDR3 is made up of 13 amino acids. The germline CDR1 and CDR2 sequences are MNHNS and SASEGT. Trimming shortened V by 4 bases and J by 7 bases, and 10 bases separated the two germline ends. CDR3 DNA: TGTGCCAGCAGTGTCGACTCTCTCGGGGAGCTGTTTTTT. As protein: CASSVDSLGELFF.

The chain carries TRBV10-1 and TRBJ1-1; maybe TRBD1 (5 bases). This CDR3 has 14 amino acids. Germline loops: CDR1 WNHNN, CDR2 SYGVQD (reference sequence). V lost 4 bases and J 7 bases, leaving 16 bases between the germline ends. CDR3 sequence reads: CASSVTRVKGEAFF. The CDR3 DNA is TGCGCCAGCAGTGTTACCAGGGTGAAGGGTGAAGCTTTCTTT.

J is TRBJ1-5 and V is TRBV19; TRBD1 is a possible D gene (5 bases). The germline gives CDR1 LNHDA, CDR2 SQIVND (reference sequence). The V end was cut by 4 bases, the J end by 2 bases, with 12 bases between. The CDR3 runs to 15 residues. CDR3 protein: CASSTHWGGNQPQHF. The CDR3 DNA reads as TGTGCCAGTAGTACCCATTGGGGGGGCAATCAGCCCCAGCATTTT.